Following are 3 T cell receptor beta chains from one sample sequenced in a study of T cell responses to AZD1222 COVID-19 vaccine. Assay: immunoSEQ multiplex PCR; the TCRdb copy retains only in-frame clones and omits some. The repertoire holds around 100,000 clones, nearly 90% seen once, with 19% in the top ten. This sample comprised peripheral blood, obtained on day 0 of AZD1222 vaccination. These receptors were obtained from an adult in good health.

V and J are TRBV5-4 and TRBJ1-1; D unclear. Between the trimmed V and J ends, which lost 4 bases and 0 bases, there was a span of 10 bases. This CDR3 has 14 amino acids. CDR1 is SGHNT and CDR2 is YYREEE in the germline V gene (reference sequence). CDR3 residues: CASSRIGMNTEAFF. The CDR3 DNA sequence: TGTGCCAGCAGCAGGATAGGGATGAACACTGAAGCTTTCTTT. The complete variable domain, with remaining parts taken from reference TRBV5-4 and TRBJ1-1, reads ETGVTQSPTHLIKTRGQQVTLRCSSQSGHNTVSWYQQALGQGPQFIFQYYREEENGRGNFPPRFSGLQFPNYSSELNVNALELDDSALYLCASSRIGMNTEAFFGQGTRLTVV.

The CDR3 loop is CASKAGGNSGNTIYF. CDR3 in DNA: TGTGCCAGCAAGGCAGGGGGCAATTCTGGAAACACCATATATTTT. The chain couples TRBV5-4 to TRBJ1-3; TRBD1 matches 8 bases. V dropped 6 bases and J dropped 1; count of bases not matched to a gene: 6. The V gene's germline CDR1 is SGHNT and CDR2 YYREEE (reference sequence). This CDR3 region has 15 residues.

This clone was found a few times. This chain joins TRBV7-9 and TRBJ2-7; D is uncertain. Germline values: CDR1 SEHNR, CDR2 FQNEAQ (reference sequence). The germline V and J ends were trimmed by 0 bases and 2 bases, with 8 bases remaining between them. The length of the CDR3 is 14 residues. CDR3: CASSLAGWPYEQYF. CDR3 coding DNA: TGTGCCAGCAGCTTAGCAGGGTGGCCCTACGAGCAGTACTTC.